These 12 T cell receptor beta chains were all obtained from the same sample, sequenced in a study of identical twins. Using its own MiXCR run on the 5' RACE reads, TCRdb lists one record per CDR3 protein. Of around 530,000 distinct CDR3 sequences in the sample, around 15% were seen once. The same data also contributed to another study, on yellow fever vaccine responses in identical twins.

The sample taken for sequencing was CD4+ T cells sorted from blood. These receptors were collected from a woman aged 18-29 years in good health.

CDR3 bases: TGTGCCAGTAGTATGTCGCTCTTGCCTGCCAACTACGAGCAGTACTTC. It encodes CASSMSLLPANYEQYF. The rearrangement joins TRBV19 to TRBJ2-7; D not certain. V dropped 3 bases and J dropped 3 bases, with 18 bases sitting between them. Per the germline V gene, CDR1 is LNHDA and CDR2 is SQIVND (reference sequence). The CDR3 extends over 16 amino acids.

The chain combines TRBV5-6 with TRBJ1-5, with TRBD1 as a possible D gene (6 bases). Between the trimmed V and J ends, which lost 3 bases and 3 bases, there was a span of 13 bases. This CDR3 comprises 15 residues. The germline V gene encodes CDR1 SGHDT and CDR2 YYEEEE. DNA of the CDR3: TGTGCCAGCAGCTCGTTACAGGGTTTCAATCAGCCCCAGCATTTT. This sequence encodes CASSSLQGFNQPQHF.

This chain uses TRBV2 with TRBJ1-6; 7 bases align to TRBD1. The V segment lost 4 bases and the J segment 9 bases; nucleotides outside the gene matches: 6. Germline lookup yields CDR1 SNHLY and CDR2 FYNNEI. There are 14 residues in the CDR3. In nucleotides, the CDR3 is TGTGCCAGCAGTGTTGAGGGGGCGCTTTCACCCCTCCACTTT. Its protein is CASSVEGALSPLHF.

Written as DNA, the CDR3 is TGTGCCAGCAGCCAAGGATCGACTGCAAGTGGGGGCACAGATACGCAGTATTTT. It encodes CASSQGSTASGGTDTQYF. This sequence joins TRBV4-2 and TRBJ2-3; no definite D call. V lost 1 base and J lost 1, with 18 bases in between. The CDR3 spans 18 residues. Germline loops: CDR1 LGHNA, CDR2 YNFKEQ.

This clonotype was counted between two and nine times. This sequence joins TRBV24-1 and TRBJ2-1; TRBD2 aligns across 7 bases. CDR1 is KGHDR, CDR2 SFDVKD, per germline. CDR3 size: 14 residues. V shed 4 bases and J 6 bases; nucleotides not matched to a gene: 5. The CDR3 DNA follows: TGTGCCACCAGTGACCCGAGCGGGGCCAATGAGCAGTTCTTC. Its protein product is CATSDPSGANEQFF.

The gene calls are TRBV14 and TRBJ2-7; TRBD2 matches at 7 bases. Looked up from germline, CDR1 is SGHDN and CDR2 is FVKESK. The CDR3 consists of 14 residues. V was pared by 0 bases and J by 8 bases, with 7 bases of the junction left unmatched. CDR3 protein: CASSQDGRWAKQYF. Written as DNA, the CDR3 is TGTGCCAGCAGCCAAGACGGGAGGTGGGCCAAGCAGTACTTC.

The chain couples TRBV6-1 to TRBJ2-4, with D perhaps TRBD1 (6 bases). Germline V CDR1 and CDR2: MNHNS, SASEGT. This CDR3 is 16 amino acids long. Trimming took off 6 bases at V and 1 base at J, with 16 bases between the two ends. The CDR3 is CASRRERGMAKNIQYF. Here the CDR3 DNA reads TGTGCCAGCAGACGCGAGAGGGGGATGGCCAAAAACATTCAGTACTTC.

V and J are TRBV7-9 and TRBJ2-7; possibly TRBD2 for D (5 bases). CDR3 length: 15 amino acids. Per germline, CDR1 SEHNR and CDR2 FQNEAQ (reference sequence). Trimming stripped 1 base from V and 3 bases from J, with 13 bases between. The DNA of the CDR3 is TGTGCCAGCAGCTTAGGTTCTGGACGGGACTACGAGCAGTACGTC. This translates into CASSLGSGRDYEQYV.

On this clonotype itself: A read error may produce the germline difference seen at one junction end. The chain joins TRBV19 to TRBJ2-3, with 7 positions matching TRBD1. Germline V gene sequence: CDR1 LNHDA, CDR2 SQIVND (reference sequence). The CDR3 covers 15 residues. CDR3 amino acids: CATQAPRQGTNTQYF. CDR3 in DNA: TGTGCCACCCAGGCCCCGAGACAGGGCACAAATACGCAGTATTTT. The full variable domain, in which reference TRBV19 and TRBJ2-3 provide the parts outside the CDR3, is DGGITQSPKYLFRKEGQNVTLSCEQNLNHDAMYWYRQDPGQGLRLIYYSQIVNDFQKGDIAEGYSVSREKKESFPLTVTSAQKNPTAFYLCATQAPRQGTNTQYFGPGTRLTVL.

The V and J genes are TRBV12-3 or TRBV12-4 and TRBJ1-4; D perhaps matches TRBD1 (5 bases). Trimming took off 6 bases at V and 8 bases at J, with 16 bases between the two ends. This CDR3 is 14 amino acids long. In DNA form, the CDR3 reads TGTGCCAGCAGCCCAGGGTCAACGGGGGAAAAACTGTTTTTT. Translated: CASSPGSTGEKLFF.

V gene TRBV5-1 combines with J gene TRBJ2-3; D might be TRBD1 (5 bases). Germline V CDR1 and CDR2: SGHRS, YFSETQ. This CDR3 spans 15 amino acids. V lost 0 bases, J lost 6 bases, and 14 bases lay in between. The DNA for the CDR3 is TGCGCCAGCAGCTTGGCCGGGCCCCACAGGGATACGCAGTATTTT. Translated: CASSLAGPHRDTQYF.

This clonotype was seen more than once but under ten times. The chain joins TRBV5-1 to TRBJ1-1; 8 bases fit TRBD1. V was pared by 4 bases and J by 1 base, with 12 bases of the junction left unmatched. Per germline, CDR1 SGHRS and CDR2 YFSETQ. The CDR3 has 17 residues. This chain's CDR3 is CASSKPGQVTRNTEAFF. CDR3 sequence (DNA): TGCGCCAGCAGCAAACCGGGACAGGTAACACGGAACACTGAAGCTTTCTTT. Full variable domain (outside the CDR3, taken from reference TRBV5-1 and TRBJ1-1): KAGVTQTPRYLIKTRGQQVTLSCSPISGHRSVSWYQQTPGQGLQFLFEYFSETQRNKGNFPGRFSGRQFSNSRSEMNVSTLELGDSALYLCASSKPGQVTRNTEAFFGQGTRLTVV.